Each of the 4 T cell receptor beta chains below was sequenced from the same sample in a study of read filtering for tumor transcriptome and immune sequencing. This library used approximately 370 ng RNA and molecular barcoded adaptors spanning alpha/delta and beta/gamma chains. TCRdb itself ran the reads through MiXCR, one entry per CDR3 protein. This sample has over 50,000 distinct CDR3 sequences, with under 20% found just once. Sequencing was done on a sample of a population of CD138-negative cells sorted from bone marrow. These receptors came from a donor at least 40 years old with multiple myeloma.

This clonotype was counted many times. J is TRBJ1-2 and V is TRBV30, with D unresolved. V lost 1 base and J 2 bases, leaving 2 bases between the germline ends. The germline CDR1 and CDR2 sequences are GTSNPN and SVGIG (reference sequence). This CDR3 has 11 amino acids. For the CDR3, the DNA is TGTGCCTGGAGTGAGAACTATGGCTACACCTTC. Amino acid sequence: CAWSENYGYTF. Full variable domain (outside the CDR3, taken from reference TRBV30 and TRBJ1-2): SQTIHQWPATLVQPVGSPLSLECTVEGTSNPNLYWYRQAAGRGLQLLFYSVGIGQISSEVPQNLSASRPQDRQFILSSKKLLLSDSGFYLCAWSENYGYTFGSGTRLTVV.

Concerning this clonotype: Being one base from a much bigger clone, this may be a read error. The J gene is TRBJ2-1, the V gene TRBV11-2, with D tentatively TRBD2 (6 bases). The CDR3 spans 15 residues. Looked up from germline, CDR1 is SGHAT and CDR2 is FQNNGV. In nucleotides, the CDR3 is TGTGCCAGCAGCATAAACCTTCTAGCGCGGAATGTGCAGTTCTTC. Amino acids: CASSINLLARNVQFF.

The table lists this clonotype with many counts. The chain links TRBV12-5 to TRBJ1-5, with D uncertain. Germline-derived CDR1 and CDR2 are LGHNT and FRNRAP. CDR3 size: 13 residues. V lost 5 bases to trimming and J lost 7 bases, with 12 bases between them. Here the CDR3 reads CASGTGGRQPQHF. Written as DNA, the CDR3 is TGTGCTAGTGGTACCGGTGGACGGCAGCCCCAGCATTTT.

The CDR3 sequence: CASTPPTANSPLHF. The CDR3, as DNA: TGCGCCAGCACCCCCCCGACAGCAAATTCACCCCTCCACTTT. This chain links TRBV5-1 with TRBJ1-6, with D possibly matching TRBD1 (5 bases). V shed 6 bases and J shed 7 bases, with 14 bases lying between them. CDR3 length equals 14 residues. From germline, CDR1 is SGHRS and CDR2 YFSETQ.